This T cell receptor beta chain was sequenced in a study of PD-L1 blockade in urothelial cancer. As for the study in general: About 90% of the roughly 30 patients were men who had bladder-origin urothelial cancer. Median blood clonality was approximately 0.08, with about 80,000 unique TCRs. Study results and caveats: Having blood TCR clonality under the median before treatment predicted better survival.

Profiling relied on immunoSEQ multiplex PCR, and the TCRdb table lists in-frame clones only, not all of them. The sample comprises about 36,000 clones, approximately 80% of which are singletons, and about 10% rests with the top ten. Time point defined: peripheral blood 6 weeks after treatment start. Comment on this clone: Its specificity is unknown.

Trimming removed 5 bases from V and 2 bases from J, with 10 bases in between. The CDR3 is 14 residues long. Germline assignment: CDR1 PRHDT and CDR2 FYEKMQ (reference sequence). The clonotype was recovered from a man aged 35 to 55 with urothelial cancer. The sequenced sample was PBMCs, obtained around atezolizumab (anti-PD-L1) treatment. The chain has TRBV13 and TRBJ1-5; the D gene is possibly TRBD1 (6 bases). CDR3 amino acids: CASSPRQGNQPQHF. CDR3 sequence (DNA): TGTGCCAGCAGCCCCCGACAGGGCAATCAGCCCCAGCATTTT.